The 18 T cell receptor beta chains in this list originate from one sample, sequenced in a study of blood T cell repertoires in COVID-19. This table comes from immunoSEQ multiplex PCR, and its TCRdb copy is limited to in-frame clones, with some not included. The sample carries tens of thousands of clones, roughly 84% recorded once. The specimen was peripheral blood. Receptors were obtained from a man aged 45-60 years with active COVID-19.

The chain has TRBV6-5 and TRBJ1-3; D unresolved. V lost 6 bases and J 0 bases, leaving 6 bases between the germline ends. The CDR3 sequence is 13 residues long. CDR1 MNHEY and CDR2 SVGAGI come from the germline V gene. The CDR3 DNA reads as TGTGCCAGCAGATCGTACTCTGGAAACACCATATATTTT. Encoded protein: CASRSYSGNTIYF.

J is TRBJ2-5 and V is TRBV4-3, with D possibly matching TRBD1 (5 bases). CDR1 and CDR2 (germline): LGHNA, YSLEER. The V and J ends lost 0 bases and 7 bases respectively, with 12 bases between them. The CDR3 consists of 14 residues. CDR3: CASSQDGREATQYF. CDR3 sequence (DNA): TGCGCCAGCAGCCAAGACGGCAGGGAAGCGACCCAGTACTTC.

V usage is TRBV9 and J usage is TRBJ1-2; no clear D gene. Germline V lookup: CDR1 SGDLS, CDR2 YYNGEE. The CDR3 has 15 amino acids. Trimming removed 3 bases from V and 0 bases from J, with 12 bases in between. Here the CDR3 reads CASSGLGVTNYGYTF. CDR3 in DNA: TGTGCCAGCAGCGGGCTCGGGGTGACTAACTATGGCTACACCTTC.

The CDR3 is CASSLQGPGGSPLHF. CDR3 sequence (DNA): TGCGCCAGCAGCTTACAGGGCCCGGGGGGTTCACCCCTCCACTTT. The rearrangement joins TRBV5-1 to TRBJ1-6; the D gene is possibly TRBD1 (6 bases). The CDR3 runs 15 residues. Germline CDR1 is SGHRS and CDR2 is YFSETQ. The germline V and J ends were trimmed by 2 bases and 9 bases, with 15 bases remaining between them. Together with reference TRBV5-1 and TRBJ1-6, the CDR3 gives the full variable domain: KAGVTQTPRYLIKTRGQQVTLSCSPISGHRSVSWYQQTPGQGLQFLFEYFSETQRNKGNFPGRFSGRQFSNSRSEMNVSTLELGDSALYLCASSLQGPGGSPLHFGNGTRLTVT.

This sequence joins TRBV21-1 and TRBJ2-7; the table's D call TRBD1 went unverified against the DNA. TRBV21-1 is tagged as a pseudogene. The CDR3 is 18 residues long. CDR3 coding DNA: TGTGCCAGCAGCAAAGGAAAGGGCCCCAGGGGCCGGCGCTACGAGCAGTACTTC. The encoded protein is CASSKGKGPRGRRYEQYF.

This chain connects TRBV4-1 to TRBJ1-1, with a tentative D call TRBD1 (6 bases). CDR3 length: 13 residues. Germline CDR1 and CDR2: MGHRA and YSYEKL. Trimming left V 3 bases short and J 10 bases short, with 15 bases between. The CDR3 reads CASSHGTSLGAFF. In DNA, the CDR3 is TGCGCCAGCAGCCACGGGACATCGTTAGGAGCTTTCTTT.

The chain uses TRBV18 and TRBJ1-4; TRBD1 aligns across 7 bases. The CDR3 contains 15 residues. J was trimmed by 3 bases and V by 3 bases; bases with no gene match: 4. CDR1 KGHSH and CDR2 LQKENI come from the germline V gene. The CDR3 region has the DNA TGTGCCAGCTCACCCCCCGGGACAGCTAATGAAAAACTGTTTTTT. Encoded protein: CASSPPGTANEKLFF.

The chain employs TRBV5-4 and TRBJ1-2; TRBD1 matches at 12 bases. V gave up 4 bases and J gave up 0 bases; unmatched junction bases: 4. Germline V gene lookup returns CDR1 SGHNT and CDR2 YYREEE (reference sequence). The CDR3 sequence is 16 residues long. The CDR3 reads CASSPGTGGPNYGYTF. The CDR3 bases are TGTGCCAGCAGCCCCGGGACAGGGGGCCCTAACTATGGCTACACCTTC.

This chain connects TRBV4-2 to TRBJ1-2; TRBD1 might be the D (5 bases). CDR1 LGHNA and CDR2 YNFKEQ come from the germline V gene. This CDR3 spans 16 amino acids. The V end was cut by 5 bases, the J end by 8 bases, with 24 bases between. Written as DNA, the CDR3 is TGTGCCAGCAGCTCTCCCTCCGGAGCGGGGCGTGAAGGCTACACCTTC. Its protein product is CASSSPSGAGREGYTF.

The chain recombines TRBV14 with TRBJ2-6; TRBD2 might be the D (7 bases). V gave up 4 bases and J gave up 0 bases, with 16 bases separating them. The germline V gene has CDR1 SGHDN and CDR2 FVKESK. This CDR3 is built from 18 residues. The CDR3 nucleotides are TGTGCCAGCAGCCCAAAGTGGGGGGGCGCCTCTGGGGCCAACGTCCTGACTTTC. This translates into CASSPKWGGASGANVLTF.

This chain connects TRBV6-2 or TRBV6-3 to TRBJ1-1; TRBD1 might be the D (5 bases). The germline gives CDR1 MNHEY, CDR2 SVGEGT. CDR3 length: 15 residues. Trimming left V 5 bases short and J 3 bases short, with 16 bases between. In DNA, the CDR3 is TGTGCCAGCAGTGACCACCGGTCGGGGGACACTGAAGCTTTCTTT. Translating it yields CASSDHRSGDTEAFF.

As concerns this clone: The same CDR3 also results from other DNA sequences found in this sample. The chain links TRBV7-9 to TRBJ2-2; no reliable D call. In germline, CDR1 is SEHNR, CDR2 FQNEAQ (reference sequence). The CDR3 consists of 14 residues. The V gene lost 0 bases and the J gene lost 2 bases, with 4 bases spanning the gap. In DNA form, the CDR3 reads TGTGCCAGCAGCTTAGCACTTAACACCGGGGAGCTGTTTTTT. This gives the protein CASSLALNTGELFF.

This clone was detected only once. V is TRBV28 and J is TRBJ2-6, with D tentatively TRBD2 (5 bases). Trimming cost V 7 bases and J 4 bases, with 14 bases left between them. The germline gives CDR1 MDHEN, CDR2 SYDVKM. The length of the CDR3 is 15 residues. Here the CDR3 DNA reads TGTGCCAGCACCCTCTCGGGGTCAGGGGCCAACGTCCTGACTTTC. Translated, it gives CASTLSGSGANVLTF.

In DNA form, the CDR3 reads TGTGCCAGCAGCTTCCCGGGAGGAATTCAAGAGACCCAGTACTTC. It codes for CASSFPGGIQETQYF. The chain joins TRBV7-2 to TRBJ2-5, with TRBD2 identical over 7 bases. This CDR3 is built from 15 residues. The germline CDR1 and CDR2 sequences are SGHTA and FQGNSA. V shed 3 bases and J 2 bases; nucleotides not matched to a gene: 6.

For the CDR3, the DNA is TGTGCCAGCAGTAGGACAGGGAGGCAGCCCCAGCATTTT. Its protein product is CASSRTGRQPQHF. V usage is TRBV27 and J usage is TRBJ1-5; 8 bases are shared with TRBD1. CDR1 MNHEY and CDR2 SMNVEV come from the germline V gene (reference sequence). CDR3 size: 13 residues. Trimming cost V 5 bases and J 7 bases; bases outside gene matches: 4.

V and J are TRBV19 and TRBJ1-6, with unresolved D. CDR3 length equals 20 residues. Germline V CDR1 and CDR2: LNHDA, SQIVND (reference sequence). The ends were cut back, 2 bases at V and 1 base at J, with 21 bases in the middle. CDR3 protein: CASSISPAASRRSYNSPLHF. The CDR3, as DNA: TGTGCCAGTAGTATATCTCCGGCCGCCTCTAGACGGTCCTATAATTCACCCCTCCACTTT.

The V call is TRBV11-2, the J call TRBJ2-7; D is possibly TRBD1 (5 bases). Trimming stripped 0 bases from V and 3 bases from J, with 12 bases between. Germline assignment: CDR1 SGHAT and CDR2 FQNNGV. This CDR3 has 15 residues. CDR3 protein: CASSLEGRVNYEQYF. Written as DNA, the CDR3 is TGTGCCAGCAGCTTAGAGGGCAGGGTCAACTACGAGCAGTACTTC.

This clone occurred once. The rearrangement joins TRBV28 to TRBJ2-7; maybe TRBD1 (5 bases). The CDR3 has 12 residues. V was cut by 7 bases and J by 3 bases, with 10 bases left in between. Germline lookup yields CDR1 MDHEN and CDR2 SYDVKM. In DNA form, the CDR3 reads TGTGCCAGCATCGGGCAGGGCTACGAGCAGTACTTC. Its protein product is CASIGQGYEQYF.